These T cell receptor beta chains were read from a single sample in a study of cytomegalovirus exposure and HLA in healthy donors. The method was immunoSEQ multiplex PCR; TCRdb's version includes in-frame clones alone and lacks a portion of them. This table has around 90,000 clones, roughly two thirds appearing once. What was sequenced was PBMCs. The receptors derive from a human donor in good health. CDR3s include the opening cysteine and the closing phenylalanine or tryptophan. Fields, in order: V gene, J gene, clone size, CDR3 protein. Size tells how often a clone was seen (once, few, many) or the class of an expanded clone, and some rows leave it out.

TRBV7-8,TRBJ2-7,-,CASSFSDRGHSYEQYF
TRBV7-3,TRBJ2-1,-,CASSLSSGGYNEQFF
TRBV27,TRBJ2-6,-,CASKMNGGASGANVLTF
TRBV7-8,TRBJ2-5,-,CASSRGGRGYETQYF
TRBV2,TRBJ2-1,-,CASSPNLGREQFF
TRBV19,TRBJ2-7,-,CAVTRGEGYEQYF
TRBV30,TRBJ1-4,once,CAWSVRSEKLFF
TRBV9,TRBJ2-2,-,CASSATVQEIGGELFF
TRBV25-1,TRBJ1-1,few,CASSLGGLGSTEAFF
TRBV6-5,TRBJ1-3,-,CASSYGRGSSGNTIYF
TRBV18,TRBJ1-1,-,CASSTSGDTEAFF
TRBV18,TRBJ1-2,-,CASSPQWAPPRHGYTF
TRBV5-1,TRBJ1-5,-,CASSLTVGNQPQHF
TRBV6-5,TRBJ2-5,-,CASSIQPRETQYF
TRBV7-8,TRBJ2-7,-,CASSRRTGEHEQYF
TRBV4-3,TRBJ1-5,-,CASSQGRGGQPQHF
TRBV5-1,TRBJ1-5,few,CASSFGQGGQPQHF
TRBV9,TRBJ1-1,-,CASSVGLTVNTEAFF
TRBV7-2,TRBJ2-1,once,CASSLERGSGSYNEQFF
TRBV5-6,TRBJ2-7,-,CASSKGVLSYEQYF
TRBV5-1,TRBJ2-7,-,CASSARGGGLEQYF
TRBV19,TRBJ1-5,-,CASSSTGLGQPQHF
TRBV29-1,TRBJ1-1,-,CSSYRGTEAFF
TRBV25-1,TRBJ1-4,-,CASSPGVTGKLFF
TRBV5-4,TRBJ1-6,-,CASSLVQQNSPLHF
TRBV19,TRBJ2-3,few,CASSPRGGGDTQYF
TRBV10-3,TRBJ2-7,-,CAISESTGVQYF
TRBV6-1,TRBJ2-2,-,CASTWSGTGELFF
TRBV30,TRBJ1-2,-,CAWSVSGVPSWGYTF
TRBV7-3,TRBJ1-2,-,CASSLNPGQGAIGYTF
TRBV5-6,TRBJ1-6,few,CASSLGDWGQGERSPLHF
TRBV7-2,TRBJ2-1,-,CASSFPSGEYNEQFF
TRBV10-3,TRBJ1-1,-,CAISGLPTGTGSTEAFF
TRBV12-5,TRBJ1-5,-,CASGQGGQPQHF
TRBV7-2,TRBJ2-7,-,CASSSSGGSSYEQYF
TRBV14,TRBJ1-2,-,CASSQEAARDYGYTF
TRBV2,TRBJ2-7,-,CASSGGDRGSEQYF
TRBV21-1,-,-,CASSKRGREFSYEQYF
TRBV15,TRBJ2-7,once,CATSRDTESEQYF
TRBV7-2,TRBJ2-2,-,CASSLPTAVLSTGELFF
TRBV7-9,TRBJ1-3,many,CASSLAEGQAIF
TRBV7-6,TRBJ2-1,few,CASSLALTGAPYNEQFF
TRBV10-2,TRBJ1-3,-,CASSRGLDGNTIYF
TRBV7-2,TRBJ1-1,few,CASSAEGRLMNTEAFF
TRBV15,TRBJ2-7,-,CATSTGATYEQYF
TRBV11-3,TRBJ2-3,-,CASSLGSRTDTQYF
TRBV6-6,TRBJ2-7,-,CASSYSRQGAPHEQYF
TRBV7-2,TRBJ2-1,-,CASSLTSGGANEQFF
TRBV2,TRBJ2-7,-,CASSEEVLSYEQYF
TRBV2,TRBJ2-3,few,CASSERPGRTSGVIPSTDTQYF
TRBV6-5,TRBJ2-1,-,CASAGGLEQFF
TRBV18,TRBJ1-3,-,CASSSTSGTGGNTIYF
TRBV4-3,TRBJ2-2,few,CASSQELAGAGELFF
TRBV4-3,TRBJ2-3,few,CASSQEAGDTQYF
TRBV6-5,TRBJ1-5,-,CASSYSRQGGQPQHF
TRBV5-1,TRBJ2-1,-,CASSSIAGQLYNEQFF
TRBV18,TRBJ1-1,few,CASSQGKEAFF
TRBV7-2,TRBJ1-6,-,CASSFTGEWGSPLHF
TRBV19,TRBJ2-3,-,CASSRTFGEDTQYF